This TCR beta chain stems from a study of CD8 T cells in Susac syndrome. Random hexamers were used to reverse transcribe an amount of about 0.45 to 1 ug RNA. From the immunoSEQ multiplex PCR reads, TCRdb called clonotypes with MiXCR, one entry per CDR3 protein. Of roughly 190,000 distinct CDR3 sequences in the sample, 95% were seen once. V was shortened by 3 bases and J by 5 bases, with 15 bases between the two germline ends. The germline gives CDR1 SGDLS, CDR2 YYNGEE. This CDR3 has 16 amino acids. CD8+ and CD4+ blood T cells underwent TCR beta sequencing. Patients with Susac syndrome met diagnostic criteria defined recently for definite or probable disease.

The chain carries TRBV9 and TRBJ1-6, with D perhaps matching TRBD1 (6 bases). The sequenced material came from CD4+ T cells from PBMCs. This TCR was recovered from a human donor with Susac syndrome. CDR3 sequence reads: CASSAWGRSDNSPLHF. The CDR3 DNA is TGTGCCAGCAGCGCATGGGGGCGATCGGATAATTCACCCCTCCACTTT.